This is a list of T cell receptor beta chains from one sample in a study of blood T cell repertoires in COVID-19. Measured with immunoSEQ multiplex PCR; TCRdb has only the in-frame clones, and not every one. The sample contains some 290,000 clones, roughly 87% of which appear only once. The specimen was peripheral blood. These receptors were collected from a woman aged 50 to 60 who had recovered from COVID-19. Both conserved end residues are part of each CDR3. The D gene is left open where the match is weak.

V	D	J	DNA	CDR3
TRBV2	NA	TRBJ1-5	TGTGCCAGCAGACCTGACAGACCCTATCAGCCCCAGCATTTT	CASRPDRPYQPQHF
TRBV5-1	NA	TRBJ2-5	TGCGCCAGCAGCTTGGCGGCGGAACAAGAGACCCAGTACTTC	CASSLAAEQETQYF
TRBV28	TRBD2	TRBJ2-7	TGTGCCAGCACCCTCGGGACTAGCGGGACCTACGAGCAGTACTTC	CASTLGTSGTYEQYF
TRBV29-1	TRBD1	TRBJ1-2	TGCAGCGGGGGGGACAGGGGTAATGGCTACACCTTC	CSGGDRGNGYTF
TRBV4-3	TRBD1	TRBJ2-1	TGCGCCAGCAGCCCGCCCGGGACAGGGAGCTACAATGAGCAGTTCTTC	CASSPPGTGSYNEQFF
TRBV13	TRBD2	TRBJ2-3	TGTGCCAGCAGCCCTAGCGGGCTAGGGGGCACAGATACGCAGTATTTT	CASSPSGLGGTDTQYF
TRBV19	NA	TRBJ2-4	TGTGCCAGTAGTCCCTACAAAAACATTCAGTACTTC	CASSPYKNIQYF
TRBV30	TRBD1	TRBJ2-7	TGTGCCTGGTGTTTGACAGGGCTTTCCTACGAGCAGTACTTC	CAWCLTGLSYEQYF
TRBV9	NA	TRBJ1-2	TGTGCCAGCAGCGTAGAAACAGCCCGGTCGGGCTACACCTTC	CASSVETARSGYTF
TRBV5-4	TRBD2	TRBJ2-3	TGTGCCAGTACTGCCGGGGGGGCCGGCACAGATACGCAGTATTTT	CASTAGGAGTDTQYF
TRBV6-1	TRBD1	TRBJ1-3	TGTGCCAGCAGTGGGGCACTAGGGACAGAAAGAAACACCATATATTTT	CASSGALGTERNTIYF
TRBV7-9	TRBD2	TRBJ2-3	TGTGCCAGCGGGCTAGCGGGAAACTCTAATACGCAGTATTTT	CASGLAGNSNTQYF
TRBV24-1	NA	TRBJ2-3	TGTGCCACCCCAAGGGGCGGGACAGAAAGTCCAGATACGCAGTATTTT	CATPRGGTESPDTQYF
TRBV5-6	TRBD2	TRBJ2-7	TGTGCCAGCAGCTTGGGTGGACTAGCAGACCGCGAGCAGTACTTC	CASSLGGLADREQYF
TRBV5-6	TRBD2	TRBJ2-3	TGTGCCAGCAGCTGGGGGGCTAGGATAGCGGGAGAATCAGATACGCAGTATTTT	CASSWGARIAGESDTQYF
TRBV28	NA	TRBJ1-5	TGTGCCAGCAGTAACTTACTCGGGACTTATAGCAATCAGCCCCAGCATTTT	CASSNLLGTYSNQPQHF
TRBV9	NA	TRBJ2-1	TGTGCCAGCAGCACTACCGGGACTCCCTACAATGAGCAGTTCTTC	CASSTTGTPYNEQFF
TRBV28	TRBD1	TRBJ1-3	TGTGCCAGCAGTTTCCTACAGGGGGCGCCAGGAAACACCATATATTTT	CASSFLQGAPGNTIYF
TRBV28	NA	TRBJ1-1	TGTGCCAGCAGCTCCTTCACAGTAAACACTGAAGCTTTCTTT	CASSSFTVNTEAFF
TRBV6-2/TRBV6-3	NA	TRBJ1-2	TGTGCCAGCAGCCACTCCCAGGGTAATGGCTACACCTTC	CASSHSQGNGYTF